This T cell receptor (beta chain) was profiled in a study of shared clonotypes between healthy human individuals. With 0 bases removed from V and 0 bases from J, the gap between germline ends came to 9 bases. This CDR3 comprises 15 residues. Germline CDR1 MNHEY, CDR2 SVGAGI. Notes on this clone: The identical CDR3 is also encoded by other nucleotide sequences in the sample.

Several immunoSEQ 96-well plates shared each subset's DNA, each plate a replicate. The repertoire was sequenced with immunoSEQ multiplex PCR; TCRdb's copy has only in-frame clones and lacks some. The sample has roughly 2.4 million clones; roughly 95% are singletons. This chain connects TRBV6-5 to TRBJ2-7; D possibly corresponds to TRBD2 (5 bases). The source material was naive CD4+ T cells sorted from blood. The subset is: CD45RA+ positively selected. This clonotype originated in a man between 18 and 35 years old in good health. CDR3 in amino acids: CASSYSTGFSYEQYF. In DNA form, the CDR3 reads TGTGCCAGCAGTTACTCGACGGGATTCTCCTACGAGCAGTACTTC.